Below, 25 T cell receptor beta chains from the same sample are listed, as sequenced in a study of OX40 agonist ivuxolimab in advanced cancers. The repertoire was sequenced with immunoSEQ multiplex PCR; TCRdb's copy has only in-frame clones and lacks some. This table has 67,000 or so clones, about 82% appearing once. The sample consisted of CD4+ or CD8+ T cells sorted from blood, taken in a trial of the OX40 agonist ivuxolimab. Source of these receptors: an adult with an advanced solid tumor such as melanoma, head and neck, liver or kidney cancer.

The chain is built from TRBV12-5 and TRBJ2-3, with 8 bases lining up with TRBD2. In germline, CDR1 is LGHNT, CDR2 FRNRAP. With 3 bases clipped from V and 2 bases from J, the junction kept 7 bases outside the gene matches. CDR3 size: 16 residues. CDR3 residues: CASGFPGGVNTDTQYF. CDR3 bases: TGTGCTAGTGGTTTCCCGGGGGGGGTGAACACAGATACGCAGTATTTT.

V is TRBV7-2 and J is TRBJ2-5; D is unclear. The CDR3 is made up of 16 amino acids. The V end was cut by 2 bases, the J end by 4 bases, with 17 bases between. Germline V gene data show CDR1 as SGHTA and CDR2 as FQGNSA. The CDR3 sequence is CASSLPVTSMIETQYF. CDR3 DNA sequence: TGTGCCAGCAGCTTACCTGTGACAAGTATGATAGAGACCCAGTACTTC.

This clone was seen only a few times. The genes are TRBV4-3 and TRBJ2-3, with 9 positions matching TRBD1. The germline gives CDR1 LGHNA, CDR2 YSLEER. The CDR3 consists of 15 residues. J lost 6 bases, V lost 4 bases, and 8 bases had no gene match. The CDR3 DNA is TGCGCCAGCAGCCGGACAGGGGATGCCTCTGATACGCAGTATTTT. It codes for CASSRTGDASDTQYF.

The chain joins TRBV28 to TRBJ2-5, with D unresolved. This CDR3 contains 12 residues. Trimming removed 6 bases from V and 2 bases from J, with 7 bases in between. Germline-derived CDR1 and CDR2 are MDHEN and SYDVKM. The CDR3 nucleotides read TGTGCCAGCAGCACGGTTCAAGAGACCCAGTACTTC. It specifies CASSTVQETQYF.

V usage is TRBV28 and J usage is TRBJ1-3; 7 bases map to TRBD1. The length of the CDR3 is 17 residues. The trim removed 6 bases at V and 0 bases at J, leaving 11 bases unmatched. Germline assignment: CDR1 MDHEN and CDR2 SYDVKM. The CDR3, as DNA: TGTGCCAGCAGGACCCGACAGGGATCCCCCTCTGGAAACACCATATATTTT. Its protein is CASRTRQGSPSGNTIYF.

The chain has TRBV28 and TRBJ2-2; D remains unclear. The CDR3 sequence is 16 residues long. The germline V gene encodes CDR1 MDHEN and CDR2 SYDVKM. V was pared by 2 bases and J by 0 bases, with 10 bases between. Here the CDR3 DNA reads TGTGCCAGCAGTTTAGGCGACTTAGCGAACACCGGGGAGCTGTTTTTT. Residues: CASSLGDLANTGELFF.

The genes are TRBV28 and TRBJ1-1; perhaps TRBD1 as D (5 bases). The CDR3 covers 15 residues. Per germline, CDR1 MDHEN and CDR2 SYDVKM. V was trimmed by 1 base and J by 6 bases, leaving 15 bases between them. CDR3 amino acids: CASSLYGAGTAEAFF. For the CDR3, the DNA is TGTGCCAGCAGTTTATATGGAGCCGGGACGGCTGAAGCTTTCTTT.

The rearrangement joins TRBV30 to TRBJ2-7, with TRBD2 matching 8 bases. Germline CDR1 is GTSNPN and CDR2 is SVGIG (reference sequence). The trim removed 4 bases at V and 8 bases at J, leaving 13 bases unmatched. The CDR3 spans 14 residues. The CDR3 DNA is TGTGCCTGGACCCCTCGGGGGGGCCCTACTCAGCAGTACTTC. As protein: CAWTPRGGPTQQYF.

This clone has a single count. For the CDR3, the DNA is TGTGCCAGCAGCTTCAGTGAGTATGAAGCTTTCTTT. Translated, it gives CASSFSEYEAFF. The chain links TRBV7-9 to TRBJ1-1; unclear D gene. The CDR3 extends over 12 amino acids. Germline CDR1 reads SEHNR; CDR2 reads FQNEAQ (reference sequence). V was pared by 3 bases and J by 7 bases, with 9 bases between.

This chain connects TRBV7-8 to TRBJ1-2; the D gene is possibly TRBD1 (6 bases). The length of the CDR3 is 15 residues. The ends were cut back, 0 bases at V and 4 bases at J, with 12 bases in the middle. Germline V gives CDR1 SGHVS, CDR2 FQNEAQ. The CDR3 DNA is TGTGCCAGCAGCTTAGCCTCCCCAGGGGCCTATGGCTACACCTTC. It yields the protein CASSLASPGAYGYTF.

The CDR3 bases are TGTGCCAGCAGTATGCACTGGCGGGGAGGGAGTGAGCAGTTCTTC. Translated, it gives CASSMHWRGGSEQFF. The chain uses TRBV7-3 and TRBJ2-1; 7 bases align to TRBD2. Germline lookup yields CDR1 SGHTA and CDR2 FQGTGA. The CDR3 has 15 amino acids. With 6 bases clipped from V and 9 bases from J, the junction kept 14 bases outside the gene matches.

The J gene is TRBJ2-5, the V gene TRBV5-1, with 8 bases that match TRBD2. The CDR3 consists of 18 residues. Germline V gene sequence: CDR1 SGHRS, CDR2 YFSETQ. J gave up 4 bases and V 4 bases, and 18 bases lay outside the gene matches. The CDR3 spells CASSRGGLGPLGSETQYF. DNA for the CDR3: TGCGCCAGCAGCAGGGGGGGACTAGGCCCATTAGGTTCAGAGACCCAGTACTTC.

The chain couples TRBV6-1 to TRBJ2-5; D unclear. This CDR3 region has 12 residues. V was trimmed by 6 bases and J by 5 bases, leaving 10 bases between them. Germline values: CDR1 MNHNS, CDR2 SASEGT. The CDR3 protein is CASSERWETQYF. The CDR3 bases are TGTGCCAGCAGCGAACGGTGGGAGACCCAGTACTTC.

The chain carries TRBV16 and TRBJ1-1, with a tentative D call TRBD1 (5 bases). The CDR3 contains 16 residues. The V end lost 4 bases, the J end lost 0 bases, and 15 bases lay between the germline ends. Germline CDR1 reads KGHSY; CDR2 reads FQNENV. CDR3 protein: CASSRDRASMNTEAFF. In DNA, the CDR3 is TGTGCCAGCAGCCGTGACAGAGCTTCTATGAACACTGAAGCTTTCTTT.

This chain joins TRBV4-1 and TRBJ2-2, with D perhaps given as TRBD1 or TRBD2 (6 bases each). The CDR3 loop spans 17 amino acids. Trimming shortened V by 1 base and J by 5 bases, and 17 bases separated the two germline ends. Per the germline V gene, CDR1 is MGHRA and CDR2 is YSYEKL. For the CDR3, the DNA is TGCGCCAGCAGCCAAGCTGGGGGGCCAGGGTGGACCGGGGAGCTGTTTTTT. Encoded protein: CASSQAGGPGWTGELFF.

The chain carries TRBV5-1 and TRBJ1-1, with a tentative D call TRBD1 (5 bases). The CDR3 runs 14 residues. CDR1 and CDR2 (germline): SGHRS, YFSETQ. The germline V and J ends were trimmed by 5 bases and 3 bases, with 14 bases remaining between them. The CDR3 is CASRSGTLDTEAFF. CDR3 nucleotides: TGCGCCAGCAGGTCAGGGACGTTGGACACTGAAGCTTTCTTT.

There are a few counts of this clone. The CDR3 loop reads CASSSEGYEQYF. The CDR3 DNA reads TGTGCCAGCAGCTCCGAGGGCTACGAGCAGTACTTC. The gene calls are TRBV7-9 and TRBJ2-7; possibly TRBD2 for D (5 bases). The V end lost 4 bases, the J end lost 3 bases, and 7 bases lay between the germline ends. The CDR3 covers 12 residues. CDR1 SEHNR and CDR2 FQNEAQ come from the germline V gene (reference sequence).

This chain uses TRBV2 with TRBJ2-7, with 7 bases that match TRBD1. The germline CDR1 and CDR2 sequences are SNHLY and FYNNEI. This CDR3 contains 13 residues. With 7 bases clipped from V and 5 bases from J, the junction kept 8 bases outside the gene matches. This CDR3 is CASNEGTDNEQYF. The CDR3 DNA reads TGTGCCAGCAATGAGGGGACAGATAACGAGCAGTACTTC.

The chain joins TRBV18 to TRBJ2-1; D unclear. V was pared by 2 bases and J by 7 bases, with 3 bases between. This CDR3 has 11 residues. CDR1 and CDR2 from the germline V gene are KGHSH and LQKENI. As DNA, the CDR3 is TGTGCCAGCTCACCAGGGAATGAGCAGTTCTTC. Its protein product is CASSPGNEQFF.

V is TRBV5-4 and J is TRBJ2-5, with 7 bases fitting TRBD2. J gave up 5 bases and V 1 base, and 8 bases lay outside the gene matches. Germline V gene sequence: CDR1 SGHNT, CDR2 YYREEE (reference sequence). The CDR3 is 15 residues long. The CDR3 reads CASSLRQAGGETQYF. CDR3 nucleotides: TGTGCCAGCAGCTTGCGGCAGGCCGGGGGGGAGACCCAGTACTTC. Full variable domain (remainder filled in from reference TRBV5-4 and TRBJ2-5): ETGVTQSPTHLIKTRGQQVTLRCSSQSGHNTVSWYQQALGQGPQFIFQYYREEENGRGNFPPRFSGLQFPNYSSELNVNALELDDSALYLCASSLRQAGGETQYFGPGTRLLVL.

CDR3 protein: CASSPSRLAAGGTDTQYF. The CDR3 nucleotides read TGTGCCAGCTCACCATCGAGGCTAGCAGCGGGTGGTACAGATACGCAGTATTTT. This rearrangement joins TRBV18 to TRBJ2-3; D is possibly TRBD2 (6 bases). This CDR3 is 18 amino acids long. V lost 2 bases to trimming and J lost 3 bases, with 21 bases between them. Germline V gene sequence: CDR1 KGHSH, CDR2 LQKENI.

This clone was seen only once. The chain recombines TRBV30 with TRBJ2-2; D gene ambiguous. CDR3 size: 15 residues. Trimming took 0 bases from V and 1 from J, leaving 9 bases between them. The germline gives CDR1 GTSNPN, CDR2 SVGIG (reference sequence). The DNA for the CDR3 is TGTGCCTGGAGTGTACGGATCCGGAACACCGGGGAGCTGTTTTTT. Its translation is CAWSVRIRNTGELFF.

This chain joins TRBV5-1 and TRBJ2-1; 7 bases fit TRBD1. The CDR3 consists of 15 residues. CDR1 SGHRS and CDR2 YFSETQ come from the germline V gene. Losses at the gene ends were 1 base for V and 5 bases for J; bases not matched to a gene: 6. The CDR3 region is CASSLRTGNDNEQFF. The CDR3 DNA reads as TGCGCCAGCAGCTTGAGGACAGGTAATGACAATGAGCAGTTCTTC.

The chain links TRBV5-1 to TRBJ1-5, with a weak D call TRBD1 (5 bases). The V gene's germline CDR1 is SGHRS and CDR2 YFSETQ. CDR3 length equals 14 residues. The germline V and J ends were trimmed by 3 bases and 0 bases, with 7 bases remaining between them. The CDR3: CASSSDSSNQPQHF. DNA of the CDR3: TGCGCCAGCAGCTCCGACAGTAGCAATCAGCCCCAGCATTTT.

This chain uses TRBV11-3 with TRBJ2-7; a possible D gene is TRBD2 (5 bases). V lost 3 bases and J lost 6, with 6 bases in between. The germline V gene encodes CDR1 SGHNT and CDR2 YENEEA. The CDR3 runs to 11 residues. CDR3 amino acids: CASSLAGEQYF. CDR3 DNA sequence: TGTGCCAGCAGCTTGGCGGGCGAGCAGTACTTC.